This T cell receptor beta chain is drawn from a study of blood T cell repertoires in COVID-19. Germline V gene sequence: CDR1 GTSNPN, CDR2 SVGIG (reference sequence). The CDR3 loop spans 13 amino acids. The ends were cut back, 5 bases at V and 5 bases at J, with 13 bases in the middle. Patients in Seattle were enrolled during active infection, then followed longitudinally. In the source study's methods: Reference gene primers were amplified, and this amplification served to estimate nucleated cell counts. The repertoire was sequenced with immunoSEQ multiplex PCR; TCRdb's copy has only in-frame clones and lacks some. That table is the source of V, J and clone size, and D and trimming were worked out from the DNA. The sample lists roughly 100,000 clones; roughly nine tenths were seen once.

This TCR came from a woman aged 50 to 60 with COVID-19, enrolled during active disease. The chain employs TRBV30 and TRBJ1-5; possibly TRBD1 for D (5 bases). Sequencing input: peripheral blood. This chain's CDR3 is CAWGGGGYQPQHF. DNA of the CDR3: TGTGCCTGGGGTGGGGGAGGGTATCAGCCCCAGCATTTT.